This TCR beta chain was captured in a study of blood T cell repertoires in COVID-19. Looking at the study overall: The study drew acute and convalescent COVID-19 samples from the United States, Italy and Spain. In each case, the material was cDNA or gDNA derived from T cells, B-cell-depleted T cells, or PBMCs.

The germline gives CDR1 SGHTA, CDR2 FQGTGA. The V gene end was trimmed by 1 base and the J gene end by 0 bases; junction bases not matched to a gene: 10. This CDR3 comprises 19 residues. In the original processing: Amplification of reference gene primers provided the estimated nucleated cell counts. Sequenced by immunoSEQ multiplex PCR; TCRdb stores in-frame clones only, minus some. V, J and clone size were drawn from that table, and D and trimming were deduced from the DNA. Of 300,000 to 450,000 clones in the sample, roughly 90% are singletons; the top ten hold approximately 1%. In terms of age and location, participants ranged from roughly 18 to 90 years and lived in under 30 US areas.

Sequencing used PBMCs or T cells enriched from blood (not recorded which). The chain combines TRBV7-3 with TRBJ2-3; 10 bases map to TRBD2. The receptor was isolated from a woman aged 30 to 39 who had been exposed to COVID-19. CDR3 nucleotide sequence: TGTGCCAGCAGCTTAAGGGCTAGCGGGAGATACCCCAGCACAGATACGCAGTATTTT. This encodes CASSLRASGRYPSTDTQYF.